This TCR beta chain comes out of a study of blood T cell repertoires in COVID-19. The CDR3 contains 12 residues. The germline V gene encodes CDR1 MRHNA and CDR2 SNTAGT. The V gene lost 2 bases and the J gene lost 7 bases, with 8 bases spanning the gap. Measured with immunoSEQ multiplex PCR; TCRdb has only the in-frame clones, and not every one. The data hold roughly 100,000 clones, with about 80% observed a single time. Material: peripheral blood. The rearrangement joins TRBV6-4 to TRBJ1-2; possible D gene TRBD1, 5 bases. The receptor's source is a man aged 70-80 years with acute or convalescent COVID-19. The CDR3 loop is CASSDQGGGYTF. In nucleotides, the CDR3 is TGTGCCAGCAGTGACCAGGGAGGTGGCTACACCTTC.